What follows is one T cell receptor (beta chain) and its context. The antigen is undetermined. The sample is drawn from a study of T cell responses to AZD1222 COVID-19 vaccine. About the study: Second-dose recipients at about 4 or about 12 weeks were treated as one pooled group. Study results and limitations: Reports say nearly half of spike-specific TCRs go after unmutated variant regions.

Only in-frame clones appear in the TCRdb table, and some are missing; sequencing was by immunoSEQ multiplex PCR. The repertoire holds 100,000 to 150,000 clones, with roughly 87% as singletons. The input for sequencing was peripheral blood, taken on day 0 of AZD1222 vaccination. The sequence derives from an adult in good health.

CDR3 sequence reads: CASSHPPSGGASEQFF. For the CDR3, the DNA is TGCGCCAGCAGCCACCCCCCTAGCGGGGGGGCGAGTGAGCAGTTCTTC. The gene calls are TRBV4-1 and TRBJ2-1, with 12 bases matching TRBD2. Germline assignment: CDR1 MGHRA and CDR2 YSYEKL. With 3 bases clipped from V and 9 bases from J, the junction kept 9 bases outside the gene matches. This CDR3 contains 16 residues.